The TCR beta chain under discussion was sequenced for a study of blood T cell repertoires in COVID-19. Study in general: Researchers got acute and convalescent COVID-19 samples from the United States, Italy and Spain.

With regard to this clone: This CDR3 is also generated by other DNA sequences in the sample.

Trimming shortened V by 3 bases and J by 5 bases, and 7 bases separated the two germline ends. This CDR3 region has 12 residues. Germline lookup yields CDR1 SNHLY and CDR2 FYNNEI. Sequencing was performed with immunoSEQ multiplex PCR; in TCRdb, only in-frame clones are kept and a portion is missing. The sample comprises about 13,000 clones, about 76% of which are singletons, and about 43% rests with the top ten. The source material was peripheral blood. V and J are TRBV2 and TRBJ2-5; a possible D gene is TRBD2 (5 bases). This sequence originates from an elderly woman with acute or convalescent COVID-19. CDR3 in DNA: TGTGCCAGCAGTGACAGAGGGGAGACCCAGTACTTC. This translates into CASSDRGETQYF.